This TCR beta chain was recovered during a study of T cells in Graves' hyperthyroidism and ophthalmopathy. This clonotype was seen at least ten times. RNA transcripts provided the source from which TCR beta CDR3 regions were amplified. In the first-round RT-PCR of the TCR CDR3, the HTBI primer set was used. TCRdb re-called the multiplex PCR reads with MiXCR, one entry per CDR3 protein. The table has 400,000 to 500,000 distinct CDR3 sequences, roughly 14% seen once. V was shortened by 1 base and J by 2 bases, with 9 bases between the two germline ends. This CDR3 spans 15 amino acids. Per the germline V gene, CDR1 is SGHTA and CDR2 is FQGNSA.

The receptor was isolated from a man younger than 35 with Graves' ophthalmopathy. The source material was blood. J is TRBJ1-5 and V is TRBV7-2; the D gene is possibly TRBD1 (6 bases). CDR3 in DNA: TGTGCCAGCAGCTTAGTAGGGGGTGGCAATCAGCCCCAGCATTTT. Its protein product is CASSLVGGGNQPQHF.